This T cell receptor beta chain was retrieved from a study of blood T cells in healthy people across ages. Findings and caveats of the study: A strong correlation was found between TCR beta diversity and the percentage of naive T cells. Long-lived donors carried more naive CD4+ cells and greater diversity than aged donors.

This clonotype was counted a few times. What it recognizes is unknown. This CDR3 comprises 16 residues. V lost 0 bases, J lost 9 bases, and 23 bases lay in between. The germline CDR1 and CDR2 sequences are DFQATT and SNEGSKA (reference sequence). Alongside a J-beta primer mix, a sample-barcoded 5' primer served in a second PCR lasting about 7 to 12 cycles. TCRdb independently ran MiXCR on the 5' RACE reads; one entry per CDR3 protein. The sample comprises some 550,000 distinct CDR3 sequences, 40% to 55% of which are singletons, and roughly 24% rests with the top ten. The TCR originated in a man older than 75 in good health. Sequenced material: blood. The V call is TRBV20-1, the J call TRBJ1-2, with D possibly TRBD1 on 6 matching bases. CDR3 in amino acids: CSARDLTQGRIGSYTF. The CDR3 DNA reads TGCAGTGCTAGAGATCTCACGCAGGGGAGGATCGGGAGCTACACCTTC.